This TCR beta chain is from a study of beta chain features in type 1 diabetes. Study overall: Cells sorted and examined across all samples totaled almost 110 million.

Isolated RNA was reverse transcribed in full, so expressed TCRB transcripts were sequenced. It was found that naive, central memory and regulatory T cell samples averaged roughly 3.5 million reads. Profiled with immunoSEQ multiplex PCR; TCRdb holds only in-frame clones, not every one. Here the sample spans 160,000 or so clones, approximately 9.1% being singletons. Study observations and caveats: At VDJ recombination sites, type 1 diabetes patients had fewer insertions and more deleted nucleotides. Researchers reported that naive, central memory and Treg TCRB repertoires appeared more similar in patients than in healthy donors.

A remark on this clone: The antigen is undetermined.

CDR3 length: 15 residues. Germline V gene sequence: CDR1 SGHRS, CDR2 YFSETQ. J lost 1 base, V lost 6 bases, and 7 bases had no gene match. This sequence joins TRBV5-1 and TRBJ2-1; 7 bases are shared with TRBD1. Sequencing was performed on central memory CD4+ T cells from blood. This receptor was taken from a woman in her late teens or twenties in good health. The CDR3 DNA follows: TGCGCCAGCACCTTAAACAGGGGTTCCTACAATGAGCAGTTCTTC. This sequence encodes CASTLNRGSYNEQFF.